This TCR beta chain was observed in a study of blood T cell repertoires in COVID-19. Across the study: T cells, B-cell-depleted T cells, or PBMCs supplied cDNA or gDNA.

Clones were sequenced by immunoSEQ multiplex PCR, and TCRdb holds only the in-frame ones, with some missing. The table has 50,000 to 65,000 clones, approximately 92% seen once. The CDR3 has 15 amino acids. The germline V gene has CDR1 SNHLY and CDR2 FYNNEI. J lost 2 bases, V lost 7 bases, and 7 bases had no gene match. Sequencing was performed on peripheral blood. The chain couples TRBV2 to TRBJ2-7, with 11 nucleotides matching TRBD1. The clonotype was recovered from a human donor in a cohort sampled during active COVID-19. The CDR3 DNA reads TGTGCCAGCACCCAGGACAGGGGGCGAGCCTACGAGCAGTACTTC. Amino acid sequence: CASTQDRGRAYEQYF.